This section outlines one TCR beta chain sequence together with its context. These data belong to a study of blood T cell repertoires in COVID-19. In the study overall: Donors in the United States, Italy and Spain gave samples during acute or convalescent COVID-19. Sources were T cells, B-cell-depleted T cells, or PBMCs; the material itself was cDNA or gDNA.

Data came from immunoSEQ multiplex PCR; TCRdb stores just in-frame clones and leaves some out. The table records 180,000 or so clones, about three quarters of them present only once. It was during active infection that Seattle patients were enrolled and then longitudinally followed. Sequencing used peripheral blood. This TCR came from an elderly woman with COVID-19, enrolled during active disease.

CDR3 coding DNA: TGTGCCAGCAGCACCACAGGGGTCGAGCAGTACTTC. It yields the protein CASSTTGVEQYF. The chain recombines TRBV12-3 or TRBV12-4 with TRBJ2-7; 7 bases fit TRBD1. Trimming removed 6 bases from V and 6 bases from J; junction bases left unmatched: 5. CDR3 length: 12 amino acids.